The clone carrying this T cell receptor beta chain was found a few times. The antigen is undetermined. These data are taken from a study of post-analysis software for immune sequencing data. Study results and limitations: Patients carried a few TRBV segments more frequently than controls did, and TRBV5-6, TRBV5-1 and TRBV20-1 were among them.

Built from TCR beta cDNA, the libraries had unique molecular identifiers in them. TCRdb analysed the PCR reads with MiXCR anew, one entry per CDR3 protein. The sample carries fewer than 850,000 distinct CDR3 sequences, 40% to 55% recorded once. Germline V gives CDR1 SGHTA, CDR2 FQGNSA. V lost 5 bases, J lost 2 bases, and 11 bases lay in between. This CDR3 is 14 amino acids long. The genes are TRBV7-2 and TRBJ2-3; a possible D gene is TRBD1 (6 bases). The sequencing input was blood. The TCR was taken from a girl aged 10-17 years with multiple sclerosis. CDR3: CASSIGTTTDTQYF. The CDR3 DNA reads as TGTGCCAGCAGCATCGGGACAACCACAGATACGCAGTATTTT.